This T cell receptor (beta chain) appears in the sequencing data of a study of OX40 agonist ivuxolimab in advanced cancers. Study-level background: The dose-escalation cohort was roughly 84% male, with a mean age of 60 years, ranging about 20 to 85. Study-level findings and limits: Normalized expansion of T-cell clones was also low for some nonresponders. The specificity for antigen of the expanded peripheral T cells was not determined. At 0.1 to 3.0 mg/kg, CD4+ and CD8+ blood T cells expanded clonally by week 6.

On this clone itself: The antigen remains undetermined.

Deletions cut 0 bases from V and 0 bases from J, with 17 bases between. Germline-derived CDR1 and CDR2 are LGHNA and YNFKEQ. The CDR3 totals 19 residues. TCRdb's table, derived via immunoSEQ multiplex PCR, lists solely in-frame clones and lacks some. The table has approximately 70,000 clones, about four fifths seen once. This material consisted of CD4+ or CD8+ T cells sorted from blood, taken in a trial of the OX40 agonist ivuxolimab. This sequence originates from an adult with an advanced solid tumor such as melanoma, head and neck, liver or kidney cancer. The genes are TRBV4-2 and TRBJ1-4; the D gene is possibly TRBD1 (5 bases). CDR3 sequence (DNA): TGTGCCAGCAGCCAAGATCTCGTGGGGGAAATAGCAACTAATGAAAAACTGTTTTTT. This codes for CASSQDLVGEIATNEKLFF.